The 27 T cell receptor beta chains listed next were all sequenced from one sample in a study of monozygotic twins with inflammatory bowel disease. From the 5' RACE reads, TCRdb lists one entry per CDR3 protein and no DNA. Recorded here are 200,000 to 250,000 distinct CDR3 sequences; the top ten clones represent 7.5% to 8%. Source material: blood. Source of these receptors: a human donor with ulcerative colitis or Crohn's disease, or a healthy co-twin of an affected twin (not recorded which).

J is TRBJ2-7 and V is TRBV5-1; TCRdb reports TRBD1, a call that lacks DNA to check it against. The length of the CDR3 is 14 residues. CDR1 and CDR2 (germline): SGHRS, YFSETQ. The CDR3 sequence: CASSLEQGAYEQYF. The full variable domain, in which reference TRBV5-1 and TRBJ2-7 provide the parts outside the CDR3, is KAGVTQTPRYLIKTRGQQVTLSCSPISGHRSVSWYQQTPGQGLQFLFEYFSETQRNKGNFPGRFSGRQFSNSRSEMNVSTLELGDSALYLCASSLEQGAYEQYFGPGTRLTVT.

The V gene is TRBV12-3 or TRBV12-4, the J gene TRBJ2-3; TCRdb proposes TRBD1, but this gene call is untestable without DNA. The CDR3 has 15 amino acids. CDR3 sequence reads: CASSRDPGIGDTQYF.

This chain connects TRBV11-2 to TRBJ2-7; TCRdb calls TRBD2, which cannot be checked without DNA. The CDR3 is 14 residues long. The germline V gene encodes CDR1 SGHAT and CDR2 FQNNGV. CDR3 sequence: CASSTSGPVYEQYF.

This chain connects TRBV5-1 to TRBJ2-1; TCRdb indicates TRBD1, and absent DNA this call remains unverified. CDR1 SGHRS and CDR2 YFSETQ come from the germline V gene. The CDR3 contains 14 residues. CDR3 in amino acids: CASSLIQGADEQFF.

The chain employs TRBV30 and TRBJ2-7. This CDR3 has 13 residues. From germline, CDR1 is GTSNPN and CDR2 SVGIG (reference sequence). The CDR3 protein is CAWTRQGAYEQYF.

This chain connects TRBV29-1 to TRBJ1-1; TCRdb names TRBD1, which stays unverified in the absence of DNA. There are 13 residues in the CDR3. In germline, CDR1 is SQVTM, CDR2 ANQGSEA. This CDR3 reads CSVEKNRDTEAFF.

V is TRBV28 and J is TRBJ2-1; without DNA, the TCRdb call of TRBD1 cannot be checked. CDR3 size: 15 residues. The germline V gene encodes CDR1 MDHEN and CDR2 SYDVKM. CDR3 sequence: CASSSQGPIYNEQFF. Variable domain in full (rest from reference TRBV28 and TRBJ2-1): DVKVTQSSRYLVKRTGEKVFLECVQDMDHENMFWYRQDPGLGLRLIYFSYDVKMKEKGDIPEGYSVSREKKERFSLILESASTNQTSMYLCASSSQGPIYNEQFFGPGTRLTVL.

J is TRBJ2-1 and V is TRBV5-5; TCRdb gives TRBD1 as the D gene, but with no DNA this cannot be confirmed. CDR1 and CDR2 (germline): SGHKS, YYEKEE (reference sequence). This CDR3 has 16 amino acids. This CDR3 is CASSPLRLRDRDEQFF.

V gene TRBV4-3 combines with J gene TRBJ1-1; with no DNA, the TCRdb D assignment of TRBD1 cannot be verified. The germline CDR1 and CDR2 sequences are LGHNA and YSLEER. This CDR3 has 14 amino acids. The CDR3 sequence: CASSQDGGYTEAFF.

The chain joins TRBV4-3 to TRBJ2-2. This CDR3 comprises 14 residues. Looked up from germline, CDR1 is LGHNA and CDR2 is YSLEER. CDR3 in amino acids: CASSQDGNTGELFF.

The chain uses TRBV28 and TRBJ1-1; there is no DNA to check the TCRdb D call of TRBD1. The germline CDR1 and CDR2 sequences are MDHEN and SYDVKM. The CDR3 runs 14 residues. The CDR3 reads CASSFPGASTEAFF. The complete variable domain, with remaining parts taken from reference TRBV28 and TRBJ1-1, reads DVKVTQSSRYLVKRTGEKVFLECVQDMDHENMFWYRQDPGLGLRLIYFSYDVKMKEKGDIPEGYSVSREKKERFSLILESASTNQTSMYLCASSFPGASTEAFFGQGTRLTVV.

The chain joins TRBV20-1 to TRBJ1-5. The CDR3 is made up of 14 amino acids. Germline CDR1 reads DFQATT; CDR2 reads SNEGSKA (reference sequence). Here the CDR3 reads CSANQISGNQPQHF.

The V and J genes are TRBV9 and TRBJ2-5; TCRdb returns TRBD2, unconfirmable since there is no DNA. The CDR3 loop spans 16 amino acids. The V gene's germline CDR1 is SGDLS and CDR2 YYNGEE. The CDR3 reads CASSPGLAGTQETQYF.

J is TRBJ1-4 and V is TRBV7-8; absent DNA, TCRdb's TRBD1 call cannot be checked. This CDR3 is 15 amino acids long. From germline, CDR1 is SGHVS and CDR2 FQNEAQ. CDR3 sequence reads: CASSARQGGNEKLFF.

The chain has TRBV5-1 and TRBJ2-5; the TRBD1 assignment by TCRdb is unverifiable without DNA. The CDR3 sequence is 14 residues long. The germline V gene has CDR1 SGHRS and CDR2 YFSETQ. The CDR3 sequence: CASRRGQAIETQYF.

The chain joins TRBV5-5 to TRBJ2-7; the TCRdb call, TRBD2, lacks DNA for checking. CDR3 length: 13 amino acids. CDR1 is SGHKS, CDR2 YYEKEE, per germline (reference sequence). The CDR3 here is CASSWTSAYEQYF.

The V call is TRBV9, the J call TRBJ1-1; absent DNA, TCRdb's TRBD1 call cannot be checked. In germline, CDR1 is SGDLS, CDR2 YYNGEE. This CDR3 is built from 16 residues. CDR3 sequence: CASSVGSAGGNTEAFF.

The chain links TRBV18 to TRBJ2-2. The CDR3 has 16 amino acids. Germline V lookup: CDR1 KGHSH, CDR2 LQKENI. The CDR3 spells CASSPGLATNTGELFF.

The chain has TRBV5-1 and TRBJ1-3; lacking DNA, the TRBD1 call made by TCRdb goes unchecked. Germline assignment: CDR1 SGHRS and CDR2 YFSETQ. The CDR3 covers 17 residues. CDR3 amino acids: CASSRTGGPSSGNTIYF.

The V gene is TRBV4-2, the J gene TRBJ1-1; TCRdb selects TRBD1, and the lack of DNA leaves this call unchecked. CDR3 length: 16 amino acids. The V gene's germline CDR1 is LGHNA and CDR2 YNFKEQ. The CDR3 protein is CASSQEGTGMNTEAFF.

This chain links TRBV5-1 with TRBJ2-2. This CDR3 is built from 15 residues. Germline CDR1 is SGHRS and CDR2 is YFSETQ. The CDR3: CASSLGLVNTGELFF.

The CDR3 loop reads CASSARDRSDEQYF. The chain couples TRBV6-1 to TRBJ2-7; TCRdb outputs TRBD1, but without DNA this stays unchecked. Germline loops: CDR1 MNHNS, CDR2 SASEGT. The CDR3 sequence is 14 residues long.

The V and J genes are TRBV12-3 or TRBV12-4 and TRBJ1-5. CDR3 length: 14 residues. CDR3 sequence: CASSTGLGHQPQHF.

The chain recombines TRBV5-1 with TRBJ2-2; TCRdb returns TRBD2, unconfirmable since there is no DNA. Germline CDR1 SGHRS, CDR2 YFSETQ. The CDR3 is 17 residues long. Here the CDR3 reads CASSQALAGGDTGELFF.

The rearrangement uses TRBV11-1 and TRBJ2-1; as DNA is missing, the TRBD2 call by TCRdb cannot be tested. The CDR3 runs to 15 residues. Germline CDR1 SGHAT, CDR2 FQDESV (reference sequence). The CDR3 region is CASSLTSAYYNEQFF. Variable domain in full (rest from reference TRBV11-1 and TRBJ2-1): EAEVAQSPRYKITEKSQAVAFWCDPISGHATLYWYRQILGQGPELLVQFQDESVVDDSQLPKDRFSAERLKGVDSTLKIQPAELGDSAMYLCASSLTSAYYNEQFFGPGTRLTVL.

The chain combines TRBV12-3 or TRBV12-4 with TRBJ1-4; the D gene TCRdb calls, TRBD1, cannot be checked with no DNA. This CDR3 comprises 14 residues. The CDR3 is CASSLEGDRKKLFF.

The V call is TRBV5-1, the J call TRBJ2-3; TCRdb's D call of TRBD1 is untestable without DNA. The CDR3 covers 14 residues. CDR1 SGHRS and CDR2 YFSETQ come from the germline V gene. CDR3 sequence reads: CASRLTVATDTQYF.